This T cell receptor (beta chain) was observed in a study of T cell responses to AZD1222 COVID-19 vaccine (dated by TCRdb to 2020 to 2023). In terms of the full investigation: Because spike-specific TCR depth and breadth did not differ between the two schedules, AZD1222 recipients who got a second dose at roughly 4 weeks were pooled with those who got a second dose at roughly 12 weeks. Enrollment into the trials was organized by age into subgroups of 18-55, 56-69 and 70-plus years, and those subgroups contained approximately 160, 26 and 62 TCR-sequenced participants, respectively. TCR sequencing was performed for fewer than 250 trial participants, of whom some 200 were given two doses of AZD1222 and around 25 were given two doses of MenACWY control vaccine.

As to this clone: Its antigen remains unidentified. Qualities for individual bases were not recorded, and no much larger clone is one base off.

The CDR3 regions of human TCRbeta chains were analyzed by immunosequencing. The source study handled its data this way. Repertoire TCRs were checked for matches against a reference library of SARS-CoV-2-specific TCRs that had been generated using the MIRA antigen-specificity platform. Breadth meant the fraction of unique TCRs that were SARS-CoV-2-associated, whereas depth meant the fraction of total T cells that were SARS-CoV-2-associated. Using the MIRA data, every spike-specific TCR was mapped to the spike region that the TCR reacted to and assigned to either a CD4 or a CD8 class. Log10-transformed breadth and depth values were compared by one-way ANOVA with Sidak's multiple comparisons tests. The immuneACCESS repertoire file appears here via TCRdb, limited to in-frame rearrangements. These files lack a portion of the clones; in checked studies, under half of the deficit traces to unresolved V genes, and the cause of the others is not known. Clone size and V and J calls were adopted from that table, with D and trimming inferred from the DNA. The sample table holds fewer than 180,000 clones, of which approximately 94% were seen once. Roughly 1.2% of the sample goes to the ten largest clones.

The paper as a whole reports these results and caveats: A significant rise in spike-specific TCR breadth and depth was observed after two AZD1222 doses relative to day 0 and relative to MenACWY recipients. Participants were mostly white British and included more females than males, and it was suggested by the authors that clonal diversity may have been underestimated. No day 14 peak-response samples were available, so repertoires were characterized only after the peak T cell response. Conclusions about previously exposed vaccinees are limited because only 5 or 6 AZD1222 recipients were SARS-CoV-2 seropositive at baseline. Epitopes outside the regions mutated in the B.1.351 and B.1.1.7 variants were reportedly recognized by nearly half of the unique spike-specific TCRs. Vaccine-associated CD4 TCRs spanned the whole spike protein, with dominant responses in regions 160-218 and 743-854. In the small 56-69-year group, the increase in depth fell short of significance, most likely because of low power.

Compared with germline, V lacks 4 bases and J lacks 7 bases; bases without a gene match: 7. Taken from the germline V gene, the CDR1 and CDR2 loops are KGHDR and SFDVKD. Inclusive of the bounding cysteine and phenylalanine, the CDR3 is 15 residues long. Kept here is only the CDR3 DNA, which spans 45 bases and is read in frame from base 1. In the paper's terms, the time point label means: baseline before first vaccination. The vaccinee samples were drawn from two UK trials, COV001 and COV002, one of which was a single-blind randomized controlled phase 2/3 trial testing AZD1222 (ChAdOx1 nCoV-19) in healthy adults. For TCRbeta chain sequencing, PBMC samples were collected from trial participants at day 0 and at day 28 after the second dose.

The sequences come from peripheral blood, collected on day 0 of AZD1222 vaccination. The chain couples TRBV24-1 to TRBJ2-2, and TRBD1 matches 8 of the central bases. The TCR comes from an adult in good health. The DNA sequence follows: TGTGCCACCAGTGACCCAGGGGGCGCGGACGGGGAGCTGTTTTTT. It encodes CATSDPGGADGELFF.